This TCR beta chain was recorded in a study of liver allograft versus peripheral blood T cells. Study-level information: The authors compared T cell receptor repertoires in transplanted livers with recipients' peripheral blood repertoires. Overall study findings and caveats: Differences were reported between the T cell receptor repertoires inside liver allografts and those that were detected in peripheral blood.

Germline CDR1 is MNHEY and CDR2 is SMNVEV (reference sequence). This CDR3 comprises 14 residues. Trimming removed 5 bases from V and 5 bases from J, with 15 bases in between. MiXCR, applied by TCRdb to the reads, yields one record per CDR3 protein. The table has over 7,500 distinct CDR3 sequences, roughly 21% seen once. By share of the sample, this clonotype is medium-sized. Its matching antigen is unknown. The TCR comes from a human patient who had a liver transplant. A share of the T cells may be of graft donor origin. The chain recombines TRBV27 with TRBJ1-1; D gene uncertain. The CDR3 sequence is CASSPLAGRTEAFF. In DNA form, the CDR3 reads TGTGCCAGCAGTCCCCTCGCAGGACGGACTGAAGCTTTCTTT.